This TCR beta chain was captured by sequencing in a study of blood T cell repertoires in COVID-19. Study-wide context: The United States, Italy and Spain provided the acute and convalescent COVID-19 samples. T cells, B-cell-depleted T cells, or PBMCs supplied cDNA or gDNA.

As handled by the study authors: The authors estimated nucleated cell counts from reference gene primer amplification. Some clones are missing from TCRdb's copy, which holds only in-frame ones; the method was immunoSEQ multiplex PCR. D and trimming were read from the DNA, whereas the V and J calls and clone size are those reported in that table. The sample records some 200,000 clones, over 80% being singletons. CDR3 length: 15 residues. Trimming cost V 1 base and J 2 bases; bases outside gene matches: 5. Germline lookup yields CDR1 LGHDT and CDR2 YNNKEL (reference sequence). During active infection, Seattle patients enrolled and were then monitored through disease.

The sample was peripheral blood. V gene TRBV3-1 (or the pseudogene TRBV3-2) combines with J gene TRBJ2-7, with TRBD1 matching over 7 bases. This clonotype was sampled from a woman in her thirties with COVID-19, enrolled during active disease. This CDR3 reads CASSQGATGAYEQYF. CDR3 nucleotides: TGTGCCAGCAGCCAAGGGGCAACAGGGGCCTACGAGCAGTACTTC.